Ten or more counts support the clone carrying this T cell receptor (beta chain). Antigen unknown. Authors' processing steps: Filtering differed, since immunoSEQ gave only junction sequences and no quality scores. Method: immunoSEQ multiplex PCR; TCRdb's copy keeps in-frame clones and lacks some. The V and J calls and clone size come from that table; D and trimming were worked out from the DNA. The table includes some 1,100,000 clones, around 78% detected once. The data originate from a study of shared clonotypes between healthy human individuals. General study points: The study found about 5% of naive CD4 clonotypes shared across four donors.

The germline gives CDR1 MRHNA, CDR2 SNTAGT. The V end lost 2 bases, the J end lost 2 bases, and 10 bases lay between the germline ends. This CDR3 has 15 amino acids. The receptor was isolated from a man between 18 and 35 years old in good health. Some clones in this sample may be carry-over from other donors' samples. The V and J genes are TRBV6-4 and TRBJ2-1, with D unresolved. Sequenced sample: memory CD4+ T cells from PBMCs. Subset given: CD45RA-negative fraction. CDR3 nucleotides: TGTGCCAGCAGTGACGAGGAACTCGCCTACAATGAGCAGTTCTTC. It yields the protein CASSDEELAYNEQFF.